Reported below is one T cell receptor (beta chain). The CDR3 runs 12 residues. V lost 8 bases and J lost 4, with 9 bases in between. Germline lookup yields CDR1 SNHLY and CDR2 FYNNEI. The authors' processing: Amplifying reference gene primers gave estimates of nucleated cell counts. The repertoire was sequenced with immunoSEQ multiplex PCR; TCRdb's copy has only in-frame clones and lacks some. The V and J calls and clone size are taken from that table; D and trimming were inferred from the DNA. The sample lists about 220,000 clones, roughly 75% occurring once. This specimen comes from a study of blood T cell repertoires in COVID-19. Study-level background: Donors in the United States, Italy and Spain gave samples during acute or convalescent COVID-19. Nucleic acid was either cDNA or gDNA, and it came from T cells, B-cell-depleted T cells, or PBMCs.

This TCR was recovered from a woman aged 65 to 85 with acute or convalescent COVID-19. The sample consisted of peripheral blood. This chain connects TRBV2 to TRBJ1-5; tentatively, D is TRBD1 (6 bases). CDR3 in amino acids: CASRQDNQPQHF. The CDR3 DNA follows: TGTGCCAGCCGACAGGATAATCAGCCCCAGCATTTT.